This T cell receptor (beta chain) was documented in a study of T cell responses to AZD1222 COVID-19 vaccine. The study's findings and limits: A rise in Spike-specific TCR breadth and depth followed two AZD1222 doses. Across the whole spike, CD4 TCRs peaked at regions 160-218 and 743-854.

TCRdb keeps only in-frame clones here, not all; method: immunoSEQ multiplex PCR. The sample includes about 180,000 clones, 88% of them seen just once. Pooling was applied to second doses at about 4 or about 12 weeks. Concerning this clone: Its target is not known.

CDR3 length: 14 residues. Germline V gene sequence: CDR1 LGHDT, CDR2 YNNKEL (reference sequence). The V segment lost 8 bases and the J segment 4 bases; nucleotides outside the gene matches: 4. Source: peripheral blood, taken 28 days after the second AZD1222 dose. The chain joins TRBV3-1 (or the pseudogene TRBV3-2) to TRBJ2-2, with 10 bases fitting TRBD1. This TCR was recovered from an adult who received the AZD1222 COVID-19 vaccine. CDR3: CASVRTGGTGELFF. Here the CDR3 DNA reads TGTGCCAGCGTCCGGACAGGGGGCACCGGGGAGCTGTTTTTT.